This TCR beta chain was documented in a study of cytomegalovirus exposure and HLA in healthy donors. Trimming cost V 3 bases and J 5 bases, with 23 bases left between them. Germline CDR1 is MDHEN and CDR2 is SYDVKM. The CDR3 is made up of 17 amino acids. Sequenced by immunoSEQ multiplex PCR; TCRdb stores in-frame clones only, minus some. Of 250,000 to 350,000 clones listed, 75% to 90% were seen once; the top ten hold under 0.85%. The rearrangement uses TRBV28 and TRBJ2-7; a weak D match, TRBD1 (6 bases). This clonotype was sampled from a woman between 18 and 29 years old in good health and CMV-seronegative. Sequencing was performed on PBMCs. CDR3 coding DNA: TGTGCCAGCAGTTTCATCGATGAGGCAGGGGCGATGGACGAGCAGTACTTC. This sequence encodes CASSFIDEAGAMDEQYF.